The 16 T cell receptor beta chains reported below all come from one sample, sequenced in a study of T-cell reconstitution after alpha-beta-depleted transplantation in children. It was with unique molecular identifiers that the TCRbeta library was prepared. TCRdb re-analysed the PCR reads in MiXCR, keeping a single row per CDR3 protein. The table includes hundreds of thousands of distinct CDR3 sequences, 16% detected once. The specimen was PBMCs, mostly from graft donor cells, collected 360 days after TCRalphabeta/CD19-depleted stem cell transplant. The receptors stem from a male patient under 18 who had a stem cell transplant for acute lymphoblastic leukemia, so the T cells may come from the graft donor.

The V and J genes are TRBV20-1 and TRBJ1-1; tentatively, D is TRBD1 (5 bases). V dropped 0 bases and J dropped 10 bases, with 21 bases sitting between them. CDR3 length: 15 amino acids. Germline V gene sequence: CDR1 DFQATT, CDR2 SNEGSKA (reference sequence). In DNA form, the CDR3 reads TGCAGTGCTAGAGATACGGGCCCCACCCCAAGGGGAGCTTTCTTT. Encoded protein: CSARDTGPTPRGAFF.

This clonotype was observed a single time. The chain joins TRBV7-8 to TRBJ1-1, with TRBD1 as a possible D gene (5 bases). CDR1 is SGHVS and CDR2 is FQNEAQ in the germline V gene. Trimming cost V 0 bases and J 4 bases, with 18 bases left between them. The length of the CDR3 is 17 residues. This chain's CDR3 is CASSLAAKPGLGTEAFF. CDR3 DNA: TGTGCCAGCAGCTTAGCTGCCAAACCAGGGCTCGGCACTGAAGCTTTCTTT.

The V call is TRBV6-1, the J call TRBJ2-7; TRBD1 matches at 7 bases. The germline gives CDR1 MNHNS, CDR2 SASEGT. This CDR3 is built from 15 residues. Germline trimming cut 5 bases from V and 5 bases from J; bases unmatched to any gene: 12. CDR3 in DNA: TGTGCCAGCAGTCGACCCTCACAGGGGCGTGACGAGCAGTACTTC. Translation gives CASSRPSQGRDEQYF.

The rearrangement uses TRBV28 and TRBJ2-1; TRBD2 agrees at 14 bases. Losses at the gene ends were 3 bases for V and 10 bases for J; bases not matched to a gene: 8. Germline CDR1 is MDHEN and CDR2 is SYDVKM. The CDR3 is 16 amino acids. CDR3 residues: CASSLRRLAGGREQFF. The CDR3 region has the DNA TGTGCCAGCAGTTTGAGGCGACTAGCGGGAGGGCGCGAGCAGTTCTTC.

CDR3 region: CASSLAGGLGNDEQFF. The CDR3, as DNA: TGTGCCAGCAGCTTAGCCGGGGGGCTTGGAAACGATGAGCAGTTCTTC. The chain employs TRBV7-8 and TRBJ2-1; TRBD2 is a possible D gene (7 bases). V lost 0 bases, J lost 8 bases, and 17 bases lay in between. CDR3 length equals 16 residues. The germline V gene has CDR1 SGHVS and CDR2 FQNEAQ.

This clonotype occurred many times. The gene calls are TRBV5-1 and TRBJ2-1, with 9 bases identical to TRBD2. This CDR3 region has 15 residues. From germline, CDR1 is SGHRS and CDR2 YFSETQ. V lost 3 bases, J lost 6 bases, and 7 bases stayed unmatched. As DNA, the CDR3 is TGCGCCAGCAGCTCTAGCGGGATAACTGGCAATGAGCAGTTCTTC. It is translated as CASSSSGITGNEQFF.

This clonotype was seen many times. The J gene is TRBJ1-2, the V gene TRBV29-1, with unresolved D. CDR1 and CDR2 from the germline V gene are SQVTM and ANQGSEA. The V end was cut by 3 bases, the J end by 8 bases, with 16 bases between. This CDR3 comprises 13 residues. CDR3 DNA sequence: TGCAGCGTTGATCTAGGAGGCATTACAGGCTACACCTTC. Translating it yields CSVDLGGITGYTF.

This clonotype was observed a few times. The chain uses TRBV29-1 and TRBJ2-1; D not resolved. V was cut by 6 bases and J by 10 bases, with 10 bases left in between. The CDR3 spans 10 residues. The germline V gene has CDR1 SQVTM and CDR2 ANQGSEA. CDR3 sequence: CSVISREQFF. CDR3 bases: TGCAGCGTCATTAGCCGGGAGCAGTTCTTC.

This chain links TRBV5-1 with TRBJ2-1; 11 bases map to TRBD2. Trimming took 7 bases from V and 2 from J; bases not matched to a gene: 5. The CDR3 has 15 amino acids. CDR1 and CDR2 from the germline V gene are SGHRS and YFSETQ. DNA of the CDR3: TGCGCCAGCTCGAATAGCGGGAGGGCCTACAATGAGCAGTTCTTC. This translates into CASSNSGRAYNEQFF.

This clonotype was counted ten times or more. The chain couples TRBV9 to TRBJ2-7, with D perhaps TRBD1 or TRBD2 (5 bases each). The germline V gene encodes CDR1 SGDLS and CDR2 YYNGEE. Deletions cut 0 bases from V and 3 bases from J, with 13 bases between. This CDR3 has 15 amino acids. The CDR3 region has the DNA TGTGCCAGCAGCGTAGGTGGGGGAGTGGACTACGAGCAGTACTTC. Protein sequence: CASSVGGGVDYEQYF.

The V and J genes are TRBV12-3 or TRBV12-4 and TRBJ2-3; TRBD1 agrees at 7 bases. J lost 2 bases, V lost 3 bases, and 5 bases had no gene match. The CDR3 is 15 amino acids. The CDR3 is CASSLHRGYTDTQYF. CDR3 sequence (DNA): TGTGCCAGCAGTTTGCACAGGGGCTACACAGATACGCAGTATTTT.

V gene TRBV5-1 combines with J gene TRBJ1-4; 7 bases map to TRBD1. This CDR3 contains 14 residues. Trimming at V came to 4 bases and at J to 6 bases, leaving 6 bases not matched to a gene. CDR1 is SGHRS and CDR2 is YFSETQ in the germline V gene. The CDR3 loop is CASSPEGAHEKLFF. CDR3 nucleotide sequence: TGCGCCAGCAGCCCCGAGGGGGCTCATGAAAAACTGTTTTTT.

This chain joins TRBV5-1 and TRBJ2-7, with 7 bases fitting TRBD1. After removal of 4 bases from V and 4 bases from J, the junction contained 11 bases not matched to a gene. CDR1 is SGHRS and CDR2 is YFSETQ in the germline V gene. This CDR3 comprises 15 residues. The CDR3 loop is CASSPGTVPLYEQYF. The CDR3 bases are TGCGCCAGCAGCCCCGGGACAGTCCCGTTATACGAGCAGTACTTC.

CDR3 nucleotide sequence: TGTGCCAGCAGTCGGCGACTAGGGTTTGAGACTGAGCAGTTCTTC. Its translation is CASSRRLGFETEQFF. The chain has TRBV6-1 and TRBJ2-1; D might be TRBD2 (6 bases). Per germline, CDR1 MNHNS and CDR2 SASEGT. V was pared by 5 bases and J by 9 bases, with 20 bases between. The CDR3 is 15 amino acids.

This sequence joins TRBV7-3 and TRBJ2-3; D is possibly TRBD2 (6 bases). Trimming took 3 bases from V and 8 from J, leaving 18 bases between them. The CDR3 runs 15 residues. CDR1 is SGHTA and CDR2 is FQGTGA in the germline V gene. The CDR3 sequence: CASSLSGGKESTQYF. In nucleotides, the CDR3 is TGTGCCAGCAGCTTGTCTGGGGGGAAAGAGTCTACGCAGTATTTT.

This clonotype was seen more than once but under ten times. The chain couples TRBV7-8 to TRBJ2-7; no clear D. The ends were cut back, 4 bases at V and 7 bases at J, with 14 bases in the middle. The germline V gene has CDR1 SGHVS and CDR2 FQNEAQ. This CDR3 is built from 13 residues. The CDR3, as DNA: TGTGCCAGCAGCTCCCTCCGGGCCGGAGAGCAGTACTTC. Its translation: CASSSLRAGEQYF.